The 2 T cell receptor beta chains listed next were all sequenced from one sample in a study of T cells in localized non-small cell lung cancer. Method: immunoSEQ multiplex PCR; TCRdb's copy keeps in-frame clones and lacks some. The sample has about 15,000 clones; about 85% are singletons. The sequences come from peripheral blood, collected before any cancer treatment. All receptors come from a woman aged 35-75 years with stage I lung adenocarcinoma.

The chain recombines TRBV6-5 with TRBJ1-4, with TRBD1 matching over 7 bases. The V gene end was trimmed by 4 bases and the J gene end by 7 bases; junction bases not matched to a gene: 6. Germline V gene sequence: CDR1 MNHEY, CDR2 SVGAGI. This CDR3 contains 14 residues. The CDR3 region has the DNA TGTGCCAGCAGTTTGACAGGGAGGGGTGAAAAACTGTTTTTT. It codes for CASSLTGRGEKLFF.

The V gene is TRBV2, the J gene TRBJ2-1, with 8 nucleotides matching TRBD2. Germline CDR1 and CDR2: SNHLY and FYNNEI. CDR3 length: 14 amino acids. After removal of 1 base from V and 7 bases from J, the junction contained 3 bases not matched to a gene. The chain's CDR3 is CASSEVAGPNEQFF. As DNA, the CDR3 is TGTGCCAGCAGTGAAGTAGCGGGGCCTAATGAGCAGTTCTTC.